This T cell receptor beta chain was identified in a study of shared clonotypes between healthy human individuals. A remark on this clone: Other DNA variants within this sample encode the same CDR3.

For each subset, genomic DNA was distributed in equal portions over several immunoSEQ plates. Authors' processing steps: Without quality scores, immunoSEQ junctional reads could not be filtered like full-length reads. The protocol was immunoSEQ multiplex PCR, while the TCRdb copy is restricted to in-frame clones and leaves out a portion. V and J calls and clone size are those listed in that table; D and trimming were worked out from the DNA. This table holds about 2.4 million clones, roughly 93% found once. Healthy adults negative for HIV, lacking recent acute infections or vaccinations, served as donors. The sequence came from a man aged 18 to 29 in good health. Some clones in this sample may be carry-over from other donors' samples. Input material: naive CD4+ T cells from PBMCs. The subset here: CD45RA+ positively selected.

The CDR3 loop is CASSPRQGTNTEAFF. The CDR3 DNA reads TGTGCCAGCAGTCCCCGGCAGGGGACGAACACTGAAGCTTTCTTT. V is TRBV27 and J is TRBJ1-1, with a possible D match to TRBD1 (6 bases). CDR3 length: 15 residues. Trimming took 5 bases from V and 1 from J, leaving 14 bases between them. From germline, CDR1 is MNHEY and CDR2 SMNVEV (reference sequence).